This TCR beta chain was found in a study of blood T cell repertoires in COVID-19. Here immunoSEQ multiplex PCR was the method, and the copy in TCRdb shows in-frame clones only, minus some. Of fewer than 150,000 clones detected, around 80% appear once; the ten largest clones hold under 9.5%. The germline V gene encodes CDR1 MGHRA and CDR2 YSYEKL. Trimming took off 6 bases at V and 6 bases at J, with 9 bases between the two ends. The CDR3 contains 12 residues. This clone was detected only once. The rearrangement joins TRBV4-1 to TRBJ2-1, with D maybe TRBD2 (5 bases). The source of this sequence is an elderly woman in a cohort sampled during active or convalescent COVID-19. Sequencing was carried out using peripheral blood. CDR3 sequence reads: CASSRTSNEQFF. CDR3 DNA: TGCGCCAGCAGTCGAACTAGCAATGAGCAGTTCTTC.